This T cell receptor (beta chain) was found in a study of control samples from healthy donors and cancer patients. Only in-frame clones appear in the TCRdb table, and some are missing; sequencing was by immunoSEQ multiplex PCR. The sample lists tens of thousands of clones; roughly 87% were seen once. J was trimmed by 9 bases and V by 0 bases; bases with no gene match: 8. Germline values: CDR1 KGHSH, CDR2 LQKENI. This CDR3 spans 16 amino acids. The clonotype was recovered from a woman in her forties or fifties in good health. Sequencing was done on a sample of blood. The chain uses TRBV18 and TRBJ2-1; 10 bases align to TRBD2. The CDR3 here is CASSPPSAGGTGEQFF. CDR3 coding DNA: TGTGCCAGCTCACCACCGTCAGCGGGAGGGACTGGTGAGCAGTTCTTC.